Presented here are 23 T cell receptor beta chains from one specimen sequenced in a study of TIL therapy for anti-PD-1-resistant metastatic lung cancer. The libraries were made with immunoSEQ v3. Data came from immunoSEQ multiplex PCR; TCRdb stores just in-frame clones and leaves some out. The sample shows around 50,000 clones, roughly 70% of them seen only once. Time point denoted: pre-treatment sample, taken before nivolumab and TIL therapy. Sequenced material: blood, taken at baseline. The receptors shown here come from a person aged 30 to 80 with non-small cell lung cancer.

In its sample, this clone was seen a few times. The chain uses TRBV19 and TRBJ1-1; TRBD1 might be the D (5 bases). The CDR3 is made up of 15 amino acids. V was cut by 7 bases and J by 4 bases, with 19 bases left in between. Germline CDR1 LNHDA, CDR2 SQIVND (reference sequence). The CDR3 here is CASILSFGGSTEAFF. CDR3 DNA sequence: TGTGCCAGTATTTTGTCTTTCGGGGGAAGCACTGAAGCTTTCTTT.

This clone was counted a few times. CDR3: CASTSDRAMNTEAFF. In DNA form, the CDR3 reads TGTGCCAGTACCTCGGACAGGGCGATGAACACTGAAGCTTTCTTT. This chain uses TRBV19 with TRBJ1-1, with 8 bases aligning to TRBD1. This CDR3 spans 15 amino acids. Germline CDR1 reads LNHDA; CDR2 reads SQIVND (reference sequence). V shed 7 bases, J shed 0 bases, and the junction held 7 bases outside the gene matches.

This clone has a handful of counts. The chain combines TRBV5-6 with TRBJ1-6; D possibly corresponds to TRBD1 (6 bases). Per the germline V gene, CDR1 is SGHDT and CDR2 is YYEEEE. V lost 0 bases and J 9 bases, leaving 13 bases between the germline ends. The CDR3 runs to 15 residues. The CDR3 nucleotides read TGTGCCAGCAGCTTGGGACAGGTTGCCTCTTCACCCCTCCACTTT. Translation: CASSLGQVASSPLHF.

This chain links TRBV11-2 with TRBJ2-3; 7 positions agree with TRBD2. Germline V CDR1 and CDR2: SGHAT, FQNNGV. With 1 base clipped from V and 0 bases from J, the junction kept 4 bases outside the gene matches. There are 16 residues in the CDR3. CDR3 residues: CASSLGLAVSTDTQYF. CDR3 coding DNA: TGTGCCAGCAGCTTAGGGCTAGCGGTAAGCACAGATACGCAGTATTTT. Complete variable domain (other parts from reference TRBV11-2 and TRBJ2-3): EAGVAQSPRYKIIEKRQSVAFWCNPISGHATLYWYQQILGQGPKLLIQFQNNGVVDDSQLPKDRFSAERLKGVDSTLKIQPAKLEDSAVYLCASSLGLAVSTDTQYFGPGTRLTVL.

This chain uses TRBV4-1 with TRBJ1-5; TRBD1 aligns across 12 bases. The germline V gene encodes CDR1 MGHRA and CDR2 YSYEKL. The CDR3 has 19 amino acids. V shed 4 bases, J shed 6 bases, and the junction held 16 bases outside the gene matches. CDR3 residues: CASSPQTAPGQGAVQPQHF. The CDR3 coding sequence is TGCGCCAGCAGCCCCCAGACCGCGCCGGGACAGGGGGCCGTTCAGCCCCAGCATTTT.

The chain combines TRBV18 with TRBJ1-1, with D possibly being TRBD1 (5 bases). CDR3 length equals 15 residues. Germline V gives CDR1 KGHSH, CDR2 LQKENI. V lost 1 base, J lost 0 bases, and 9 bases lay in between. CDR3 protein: CASSPQGHLNTEAFF. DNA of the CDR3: TGTGCCAGCTCACCACAAGGACACCTGAACACTGAAGCTTTCTTT.

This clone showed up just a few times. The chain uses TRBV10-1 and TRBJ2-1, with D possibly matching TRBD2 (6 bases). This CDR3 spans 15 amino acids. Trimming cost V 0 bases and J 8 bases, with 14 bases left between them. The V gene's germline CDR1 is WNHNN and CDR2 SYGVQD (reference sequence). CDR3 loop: CASSESGRFGDEQFF. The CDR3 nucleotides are TGCGCCAGCAGTGAGTCGGGGAGGTTCGGGGATGAGCAGTTCTTC.

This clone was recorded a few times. The CDR3 bases are TGTGCCAGCAGCTGGACAGGGCGAGGGGAGACCCAGTACTTC. Its protein is CASSWTGRGETQYF. This sequence joins TRBV11-3 and TRBJ2-5; 8 nucleotides match TRBD1. Germline CDR1 SGHNT, CDR2 YENEEA. Trimming removed 4 bases from V and 5 bases from J; junction bases left unmatched: 6. CDR3 size: 14 residues.

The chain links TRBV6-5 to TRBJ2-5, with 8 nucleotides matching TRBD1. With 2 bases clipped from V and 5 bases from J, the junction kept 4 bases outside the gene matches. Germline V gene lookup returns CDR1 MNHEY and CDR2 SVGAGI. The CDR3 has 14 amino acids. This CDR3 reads CASSYHRGRETQYF. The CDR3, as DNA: TGTGCCAGCAGTTACCACAGGGGGAGGGAGACCCAGTACTTC.

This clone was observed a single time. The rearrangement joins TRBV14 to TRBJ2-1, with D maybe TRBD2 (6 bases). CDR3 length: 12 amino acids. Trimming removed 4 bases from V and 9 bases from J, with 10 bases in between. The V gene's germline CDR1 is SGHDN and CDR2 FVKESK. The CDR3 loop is CASSRDWGEQFF. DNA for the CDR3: TGTGCCAGCAGCCGGGACTGGGGTGAGCAGTTCTTC.

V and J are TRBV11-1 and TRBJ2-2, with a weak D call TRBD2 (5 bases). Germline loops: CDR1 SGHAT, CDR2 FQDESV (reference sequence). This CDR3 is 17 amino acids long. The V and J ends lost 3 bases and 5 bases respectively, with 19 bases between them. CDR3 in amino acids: CASSFNSRGSGTGELFF. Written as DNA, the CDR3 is TGTGCCAGCAGCTTTAATTCGAGAGGGAGTGGTACCGGGGAGCTGTTTTTT.

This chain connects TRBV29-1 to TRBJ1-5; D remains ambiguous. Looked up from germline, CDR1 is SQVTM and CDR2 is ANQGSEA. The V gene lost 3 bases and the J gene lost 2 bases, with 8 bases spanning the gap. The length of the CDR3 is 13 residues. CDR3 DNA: TGCAGCGTTGATGCGGGAGGCAATCAGCCCCAGCATTTT. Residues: CSVDAGGNQPQHF.

DNA for the CDR3: TGTGCCAGCAGGGAAGGACAGGGTCTCTACGAGCAGTACTTC. Translated: CASREGQGLYEQYF. The V call is TRBV28, the J call TRBJ2-7, with 8 bases that match TRBD1. This CDR3 has 14 amino acids. CDR1 MDHEN and CDR2 SYDVKM come from the germline V gene. V lost 6 bases and J lost 3; bases outside the gene matches: 7.

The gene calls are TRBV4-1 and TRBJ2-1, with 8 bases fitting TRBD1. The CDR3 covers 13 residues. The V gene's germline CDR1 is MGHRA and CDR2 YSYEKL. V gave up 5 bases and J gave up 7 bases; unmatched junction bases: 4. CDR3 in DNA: TGCGCCAGCAGCTTCCGACAGGGGAATGAGCAGTTCTTC. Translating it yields CASSFRQGNEQFF.

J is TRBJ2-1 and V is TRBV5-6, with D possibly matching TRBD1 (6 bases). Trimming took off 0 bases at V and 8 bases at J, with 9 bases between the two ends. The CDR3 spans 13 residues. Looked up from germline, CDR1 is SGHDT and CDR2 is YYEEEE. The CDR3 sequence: CASSLDRAYEQFF. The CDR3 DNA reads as TGTGCCAGCAGCTTGGACAGGGCGTATGAGCAGTTCTTC.

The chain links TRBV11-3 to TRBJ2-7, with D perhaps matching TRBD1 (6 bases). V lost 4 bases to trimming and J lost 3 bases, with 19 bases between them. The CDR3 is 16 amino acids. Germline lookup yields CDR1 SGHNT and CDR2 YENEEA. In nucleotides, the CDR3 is TGTGCCAGCAGCTGGGGGTTCGGGGCAGGGGTCTACGAGCAGTACTTC. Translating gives CASSWGFGAGVYEQYF.

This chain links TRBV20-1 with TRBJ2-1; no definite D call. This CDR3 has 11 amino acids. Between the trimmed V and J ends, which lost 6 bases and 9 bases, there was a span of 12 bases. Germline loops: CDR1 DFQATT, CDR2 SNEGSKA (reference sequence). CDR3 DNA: TGCAGTGCCCACTCTAGGGCTGAGCAGTTCTTC. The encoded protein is CSAHSRAEQFF.

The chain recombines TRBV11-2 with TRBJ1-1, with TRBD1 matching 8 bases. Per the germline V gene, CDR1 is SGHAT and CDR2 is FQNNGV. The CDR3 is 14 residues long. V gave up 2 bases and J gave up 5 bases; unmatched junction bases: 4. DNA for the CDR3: TGTGCCAGCAGCTTATACAGGGGGGATACTGAAGCTTTCTTT. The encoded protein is CASSLYRGDTEAFF.

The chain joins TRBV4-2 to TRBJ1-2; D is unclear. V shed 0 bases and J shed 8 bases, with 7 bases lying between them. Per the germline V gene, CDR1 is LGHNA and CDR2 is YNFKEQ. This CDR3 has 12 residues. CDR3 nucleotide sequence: TGTGCCAGCAGCCAAGAGGCTGGAGGCTACACCTTC. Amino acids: CASSQEAGGYTF.

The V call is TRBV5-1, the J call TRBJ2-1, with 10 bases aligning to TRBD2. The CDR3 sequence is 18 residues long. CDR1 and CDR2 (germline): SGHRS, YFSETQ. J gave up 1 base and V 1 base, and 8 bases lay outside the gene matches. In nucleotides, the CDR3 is TGCGCCAGCAGCTTGCCCCCGGGGACTAGCGAGTCCTACAATGAGCAGTTCTTC. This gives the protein CASSLPPGTSESYNEQFF.

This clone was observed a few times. For the CDR3, the DNA is TGTGCCAGCAGTTTATGGCAGGGGGGACAGCCCCAGCATTTT. As protein: CASSLWQGGQPQHF. The chain recombines TRBV6-5 with TRBJ1-5; 7 nucleotides agree with TRBD1. After removal of 4 bases from V and 7 bases from J, the junction contained 7 bases not matched to a gene. The CDR3 totals 14 residues. Germline V gene sequence: CDR1 MNHEY, CDR2 SVGAGI.

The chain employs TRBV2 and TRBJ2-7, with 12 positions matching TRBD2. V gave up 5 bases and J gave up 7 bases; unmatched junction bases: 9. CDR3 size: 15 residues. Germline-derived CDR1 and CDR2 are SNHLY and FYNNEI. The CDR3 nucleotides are TGTGCCAGCAGTTTCGGACTAGCGGGAATGGCTGAGCAGTACTTC. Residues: CASSFGLAGMAEQYF. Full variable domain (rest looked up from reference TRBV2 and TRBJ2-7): EPEVTQTPSHQVTQMGQEVILRCVPISNHLYFYWYRQILGQKVEFLVSFYNNEISEKSEIFDDQFSVERPDGSNFTLKIRSTKLEDSAMYFCASSFGLAGMAEQYFGPGTRLTVT.

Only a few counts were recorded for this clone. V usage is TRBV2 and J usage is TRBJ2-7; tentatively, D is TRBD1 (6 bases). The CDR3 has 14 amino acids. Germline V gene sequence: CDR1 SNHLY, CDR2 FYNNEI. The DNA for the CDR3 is TGTGCCAGCAGCGGAAAGGAGACGTGGGCAGGGGATCCGGTC. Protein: CASSGKETWAGDPV.